This T cell receptor beta chain was sequenced in a study of spatial heterogeneity in lung cancer. Overall study findings and caveats: Within tumors, counts of expanded alpha and beta TCRs tracked tumor mutation counts. Estimation of coverage gave values of about 7% for alpha and approximately 12% for beta chains in tumor T cells.

On this clonotype: The antigen is not known. A library prepared for alpha chains yielded this beta chain as an off-target read; its size is of little meaning.

Described time point: sample taken at primary tumor resection. Each TCR cDNA molecule bore a unique molecular identifier. TCRdb redid the calling of the 5' RACE reads with MiXCR, one entry per CDR3 protein. The sample holds some 1,600 distinct CDR3 sequences, just over 20% seen once. The input for sequencing was lung tumor tissue, taken at surgery. This receptor was obtained from a male donor with early-stage non-small cell lung cancer.

The CDR3 DNA sequence: TGTGCCAGCAGGCAGGGGCTGGACATTCAGTACTTC. Its protein is CASRQGLDIQYF. The chain is built from TRBV28 and TRBJ2-4; D is possibly TRBD1 (6 bases). Germline CDR1 is MDHEN and CDR2 is SYDVKM. The V and J ends lost 6 bases and 8 bases respectively, with 11 bases between them. This CDR3 spans 12 amino acids. Full variable domain (outside the CDR3, taken from reference TRBV28 and TRBJ2-4): DVKVTQSSRYLVKRTGEKVFLECVQDMDHENMFWYRQDPGLGLRLIYFSYDVKMKEKGDIPEGYSVSREKKERFSLILESASTNQTSMYLCASRQGLDIQYFGAGTRLSVL.